This TCR beta chain was found in a study of cytomegalovirus exposure and HLA in healthy donors. Study-level results: Reportedly, TCR beta sequences accurately predicted HLA-A and HLA-B alleles in most subjects. Later on, an analysis showed TCR association rates differing by HLA locus, with DRB1 the most and HLA-C the fewest.

The PCR was carried out with 60 Vbeta primers and 13 Jbeta primers. Using immunoSEQ multiplex PCR, the repertoire was profiled, and TCRdb retains in-frame clones only, with some absent. The sample yields 95,000 to 100,000 clones, approximately 9% seen once. Trimming shortened V by 1 base and J by 2 bases, and 15 bases separated the two germline ends. The CDR3 runs 18 residues. Germline V gene sequence: CDR1 SGHAT, CDR2 FQNNGV. This clone turned up a few times. Its target is unknown. The sequenced sample consisted of PBMCs. This clonotype originated in a man aged 50-59 years in good health and CMV-seropositive. The rearrangement joins TRBV11-2 to TRBJ2-6, with a weak D call TRBD1 (6 bases). CDR3 coding DNA: TGTGCCAGCAGCTTAGGCAGGGGATTAATTGCTGGGGCCAACGTCCTGACTTTC. This translates into CASSLGRGLIAGANVLTF.